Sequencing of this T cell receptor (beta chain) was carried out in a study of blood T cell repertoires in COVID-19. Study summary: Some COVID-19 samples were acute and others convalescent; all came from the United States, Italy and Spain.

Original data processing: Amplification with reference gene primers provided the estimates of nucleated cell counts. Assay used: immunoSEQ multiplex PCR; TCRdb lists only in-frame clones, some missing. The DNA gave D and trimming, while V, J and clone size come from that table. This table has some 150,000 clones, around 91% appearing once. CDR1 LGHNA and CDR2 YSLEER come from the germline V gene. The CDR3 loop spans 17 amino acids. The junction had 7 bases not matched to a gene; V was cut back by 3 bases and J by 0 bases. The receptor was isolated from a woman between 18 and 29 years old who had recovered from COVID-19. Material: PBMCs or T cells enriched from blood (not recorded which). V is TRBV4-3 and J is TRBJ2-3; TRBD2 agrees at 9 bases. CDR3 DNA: TGCGCCAGCAGCCAGGCCGTAGCGGGAGTTAGCACAGATACGCAGTATTTT. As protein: CASSQAVAGVSTDTQYF.